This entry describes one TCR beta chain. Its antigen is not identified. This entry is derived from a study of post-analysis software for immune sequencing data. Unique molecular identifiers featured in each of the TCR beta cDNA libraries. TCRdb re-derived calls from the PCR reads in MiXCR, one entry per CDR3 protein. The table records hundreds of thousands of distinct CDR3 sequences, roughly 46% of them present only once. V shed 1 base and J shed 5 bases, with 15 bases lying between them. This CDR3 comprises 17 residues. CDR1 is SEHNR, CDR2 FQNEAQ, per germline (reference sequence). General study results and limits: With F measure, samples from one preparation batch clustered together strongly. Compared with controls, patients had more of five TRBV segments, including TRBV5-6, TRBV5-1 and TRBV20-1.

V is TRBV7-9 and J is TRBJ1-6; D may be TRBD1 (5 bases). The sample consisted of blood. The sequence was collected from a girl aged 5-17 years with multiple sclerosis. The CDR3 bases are TGTGCCAGCAGCTTAGTAGGGTCGGGGACGCATAATTCACCCCTCCACTTT. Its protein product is CASSLVGSGTHNSPLHF.